This T cell receptor beta chain was obtained from a study of blood T cell repertoires in COVID-19. Study context: Samples representing acute and convalescent COVID-19 were sourced from the United States, Italy and Spain. PBMCs, B-cell-depleted T cells, or T cells were the source of the cDNA or gDNA that made up the material.

Per the authors' pipeline: From reference gene primer amplification, estimates of nucleated cell counts were derived. Sequenced by immunoSEQ multiplex PCR; TCRdb stores in-frame clones only, minus some. V, J and clone size derive from that table, while D and trimming were established from the DNA sequence. The sample carries roughly 280,000 clones, approximately 85% recorded once. This CDR3 spans 15 amino acids. J gave up 3 bases and V 2 bases, and 3 bases lay outside the gene matches. In germline, CDR1 is LGHDT, CDR2 YNNKEL (reference sequence). This chain connects TRBV3-1 (or the pseudogene TRBV3-2) to TRBJ2-3, with TRBD2 matching 9 bases. Specimen: peripheral blood. The source of this sequence is a woman in her 70s with acute or convalescent COVID-19. The CDR3 DNA reads TGTGCCAGCAGCCAATCAGGACTAGCGACAGATACGCAGTATTTT. It specifies CASSQSGLATDTQYF.